Shown below are 21 T cell receptor beta chains from a single sample sequenced in a study of blood T cell repertoires in COVID-19. Only in-frame clones appear in the TCRdb table, and some are missing; sequencing was by immunoSEQ multiplex PCR. Among 200,000 or so clones, approximately 85% were seen once, and the ten largest hold over 2.5%. What was sequenced was peripheral blood. Receptor source: a man aged 60 to 69 with acute or convalescent COVID-19.

This chain uses TRBV28 with TRBJ2-3; 8 bases are shared with TRBD2. The CDR3 contains 17 residues. The germline V gene encodes CDR1 MDHEN and CDR2 SYDVKM. The trim removed 3 bases at V and 5 bases at J, leaving 13 bases unmatched. CDR3 sequence: CASSLLLDREGGDTQYF. CDR3 DNA sequence: TGTGCCAGCAGTTTGCTCTTGGATCGGGAGGGGGGAGATACGCAGTATTTT. Based on the CDR3 plus reference TRBV28 and TRBJ2-3, the full variable domain is DVKVTQSSRYLVKRTGEKVFLECVQDMDHENMFWYRQDPGLGLRLIYFSYDVKMKEKGDIPEGYSVSREKKERFSLILESASTNQTSMYLCASSLLLDREGGDTQYFGPGTRLTVL.

There are a few counts of this clone. V usage is TRBV28 and J usage is TRBJ1-1, with D unresolved. Deletions cut 4 bases from V and 2 bases from J, with 20 bases between. The germline gives CDR1 MDHEN, CDR2 SYDVKM. This CDR3 contains 17 residues. The CDR3, as DNA: TGTGCCAGCAGTTCCCGGCCTTATCTGGGCTATAACACTGAAGCTTTCTTT. Translating gives CASSSRPYLGYNTEAFF.

J is TRBJ2-3 and V is TRBV13; 8 bases fit TRBD2. Trimming at V came to 4 bases and at J to 4 bases, leaving 7 bases not matched to a gene. Per germline, CDR1 PRHDT and CDR2 FYEKMQ (reference sequence). CDR3 size: 15 residues. This CDR3 reads CASSSPGLEADTQYF. Written as DNA, the CDR3 is TGTGCCAGCAGCTCGCCGGGACTAGAAGCAGATACGCAGTATTTT.

This sequence joins TRBV11-3 and TRBJ2-7; 8 positions agree with TRBD2. The CDR3 length is 14 residues. The ends lost 5 bases at V and 4 bases at J; junction bases unmatched: 7. Germline V gene lookup returns CDR1 SGHNT and CDR2 YENEEA. CDR3 residues: CASSQASGSYEQYF. The CDR3 nucleotides read TGTGCCAGCAGCCAGGCCAGCGGGAGTTACGAGCAGTACTTC. Together with reference TRBV11-3 and TRBJ2-7, the CDR3 gives the full variable domain: EAGVVQSPRYKIIEKKQPVAFWCNPISGHNTLYWYLQNLGQGPELLIRYENEEAVDDSQLPKDRFSAERLKGVDSTLKIQPAELGDSAVYLCASSQASGSYEQYFGPGTRLTVT.

This chain uses TRBV7-9 with TRBJ1-1, with D unresolved. Germline CDR1 is SEHNR and CDR2 is FQNEAQ (reference sequence). V shed 4 bases and J shed 6 bases, with 12 bases lying between them. The CDR3 has 13 residues. This chain's CDR3 is CASSWREEAEAFF. CDR3 bases: TGTGCCAGCAGCTGGCGTGAGGAGGCTGAAGCTTTCTTT.

This chain connects TRBV4-3 to TRBJ1-1; D gene ambiguous. Germline CDR1 and CDR2: LGHNA and YSLEER. The CDR3 length is 14 residues. V was clipped by 1 base and J by 1 base, with 7 bases between them. This CDR3 is CASSQGHRNTEAFF. CDR3 nucleotides: TGCGCCAGCAGCCAAGGACACCGGAACACTGAAGCTTTCTTT.

V usage is TRBV7-9 and J usage is TRBJ2-1; a possible D gene is TRBD1 (6 bases). The germline V gene encodes CDR1 SEHNR and CDR2 FQNEAQ (reference sequence). The CDR3 has 12 residues. The V end was cut by 4 bases, the J end by 9 bases, with 10 bases between. Written as DNA, the CDR3 is TGTGCCAGCAGCTCGGGACAACTTGAGCAGTTCTTC. It codes for CASSSGQLEQFF.

V is TRBV19 and J is TRBJ2-5; 11 nucleotides match TRBD2. The CDR3 is made up of 16 amino acids. Germline values: CDR1 LNHDA, CDR2 SQIVND (reference sequence). V was clipped by 6 bases and J by 2 bases; unmatched bases: 8. This chain's CDR3 is CASSPGLAGMQETQYF. CDR3 nucleotide sequence: TGTGCCAGTAGCCCTGGACTAGCGGGCATGCAAGAGACCCAGTACTTC.

This clone has more than one count but fewer than ten. The chain combines TRBV10-3 with TRBJ1-3; 8 nucleotides line up with TRBD1. Per germline, CDR1 ENHRY and CDR2 SYGVKD. CDR3 length: 15 amino acids. J was trimmed by 0 bases and V by 7 bases; bases with no gene match: 5. CDR3 amino acids: CAITDTGGSGNTIYF. The CDR3 nucleotides are TGTGCCATCACTGACACAGGGGGCTCTGGAAACACCATATATTTT.

This clone was detected a few times. This chain joins TRBV7-3 and TRBJ2-2; TRBD2 is a possible D gene (5 bases). Germline V gene sequence: CDR1 SGHTA, CDR2 FQGTGA. The CDR3 covers 15 residues. V was clipped by 2 bases and J by 5 bases, with 12 bases between them. The CDR3 DNA follows: TGTGCCAGCAGCTTAGAGGGCACCAGGACCGGGGAGCTGTTTTTT. Protein product: CASSLEGTRTGELFF.

CDR3 in DNA: TGTGCCAGCAGTTTATCTGGACTAGCGGTAGCCAAAAACATTCAGTACTTC. As protein: CASSLSGLAVAKNIQYF. V usage is TRBV27 and J usage is TRBJ2-4; TRBD2 agrees at 10 bases. This CDR3 comprises 17 residues. With V trimmed by 0 bases and J by 0 bases, 2 bases remained unmatched. Germline V gene data show CDR1 as MNHEY and CDR2 as SMNVEV (reference sequence).

The genes are TRBV5-1 and TRBJ2-5; the D gene is possibly TRBD2 (6 bases). V was clipped by 4 bases and J by 5 bases, with 12 bases between them. The V gene's germline CDR1 is SGHRS and CDR2 YFSETQ. The CDR3 contains 13 residues. The chain's CDR3 is CASSPGLRETQYF. The CDR3 coding sequence is TGCGCCAGCAGCCCTGGACTAAGGGAGACCCAGTACTTC.

This clone was recorded a few times. CDR3 sequence reads: CASSHGTGGYEKLFF. The CDR3 nucleotides are TGTGCCAGCAGTCACGGAACAGGGGGGTATGAAAAACTGTTTTTT. The V gene is TRBV28, the J gene TRBJ1-4; the match to TRBD1 covers 8 bases. Losses at the gene ends were 5 bases for V and 6 bases for J; bases not matched to a gene: 8. The CDR3 is 15 amino acids. CDR1 MDHEN and CDR2 SYDVKM come from the germline V gene.

The V and J genes are TRBV28 and TRBJ1-2; D not certain. V was trimmed by 3 bases and J by 2 bases, leaving 13 bases between them. This CDR3 is 15 amino acids long. Germline V lookup: CDR1 MDHEN, CDR2 SYDVKM. CDR3 amino acids: CASSFGGILNYGYTF. CDR3 coding DNA: TGTGCCAGCAGTTTTGGAGGGATACTAAACTATGGCTACACCTTC.

V gene TRBV12-3 or TRBV12-4 combines with J gene TRBJ2-1, with TRBD1 matching 8 bases. Trimming at V came to 10 bases and at J to 9 bases, leaving 8 bases not matched to a gene. This CDR3 region has 12 residues. The CDR3 reads CATDRQGPEQFF. CDR3 coding DNA: TGTGCCACTGACCGACAGGGGCCTGAGCAGTTCTTC.

The chain uses TRBV6-1 and TRBJ1-5, with D tentatively TRBD1 (5 bases). The CDR3 spans 16 residues. Trimming stripped 3 bases from V and 4 bases from J, with 16 bases between. Germline V CDR1 and CDR2: MNHNS, SASEGT. CDR3 region: CASSELGSGWNQPQHF. DNA of the CDR3: TGTGCCAGCAGTGAGTTGGGGTCAGGGTGGAATCAGCCCCAGCATTTT.

The V gene is TRBV29-1, the J gene TRBJ2-1, with 8 bases fitting TRBD2. The V segment lost 5 bases and the J segment 7 bases; nucleotides outside the gene matches: 7. The CDR3 is 13 amino acids. The germline gives CDR1 SQVTM, CDR2 ANQGSEA. The CDR3 is CSVFWSGRNEQFF. The DNA for the CDR3 is TGCAGCGTTTTCTGGAGCGGGAGAAATGAGCAGTTCTTC.

The rearrangement links TRBV2 to TRBJ2-1, with 12 bases matching TRBD2. Germline V gives CDR1 SNHLY, CDR2 FYNNEI. This CDR3 is 19 amino acids long. The V and J ends lost 5 bases and 0 bases, in that order; junction bases with no gene match: 11. This chain's CDR3 is CASSPRGTSGYYSYNEQFF. The CDR3 nucleotides read TGTGCCAGCAGTCCCCGGGGGACTAGCGGGTACTACTCCTACAATGAGCAGTTCTTC. The entire variable domain, with the rest obtained from reference TRBV2 and TRBJ2-1, is as follows: EPEVTQTPSHQVTQMGQEVILRCVPISNHLYFYWYRQILGQKVEFLVSFYNNEISEKSEIFDDQFSVERPDGSNFTLKIRSTKLEDSAMYFCASSPRGTSGYYSYNEQFFGPGTRLTVL.

The chain couples TRBV3-1 (or the pseudogene TRBV3-2) to TRBJ2-1; D might be TRBD2 (6 bases). The CDR3 length is 13 residues. V gave up 1 base and J gave up 8 bases, with 9 bases separating them. Germline lookup yields CDR1 LGHDT and CDR2 YNNKEL (reference sequence). The CDR3 region is CASSQVGLDEQFF. CDR3 bases: TGTGCCAGCAGCCAAGTGGGACTCGATGAGCAGTTCTTC.

The count of this clone is one. J is TRBJ1-4 and V is TRBV28; 8 nucleotides line up with TRBD1. V shed 3 bases, J shed 3 bases, and the junction held 9 bases outside the gene matches. CDR1 MDHEN and CDR2 SYDVKM come from the germline V gene. There are 17 residues in the CDR3. CDR3 in DNA: TGTGCCAGCAGTTTTTACCCTCAGGGGGCTTCTAATGAAAAACTGTTTTTT. It codes for CASSFYPQGASNEKLFF. Combining the CDR3 with reference TRBV28 and TRBJ1-4 gives the whole variable domain DVKVTQSSRYLVKRTGEKVFLECVQDMDHENMFWYRQDPGLGLRLIYFSYDVKMKEKGDIPEGYSVSREKKERFSLILESASTNQTSMYLCASSFYPQGASNEKLFFGSGTQLSVL.

Details on this clone: This CDR3 is also generated by other DNA sequences in the sample. The rearrangement uses TRBV7-9 and TRBJ1-1, with TRBD1 as a possible D gene (5 bases). Germline-derived CDR1 and CDR2 are SEHNR and FQNEAQ (reference sequence). V dropped 2 bases and J dropped 1 base, with 5 bases sitting between them. CDR3 length equals 13 residues. The CDR3 DNA sequence: TGTGCCAGCAGCTTAAGGGGGAACACTGAAGCTTTCTTT. Translated, it gives CASSLRGNTEAFF.